This entry features one T cell receptor (beta chain) sequence. Its antigen remains unidentified. Base qualities were left out, and no much larger clone turns up one base away. The sample belongs to a study of cytomegalovirus exposure and HLA in healthy donors (dated by TCRdb to 2016 to 2017). About the study as a whole: The 500 to 800 repertoires of the first cohort and the 95 to 150 validation repertoires were produced on the same platform, according to a later analysis. The study aimed to test whether cataloging public T cell receptors could reveal signatures of past pathogen exposure. Along with the approximately 620-subject first cohort, a separate validation cohort of over a hundred different subjects was used. To predict cytomegalovirus infection status, the study brought together high-throughput TCR immunosequencing, statistical association of individual TCRs with disease status, and machine learning. Study-wide conclusions, independent of this receptor: A later analysis lacked HLA typing for the validation cohort, so it scored co-occurrence in that cohort across all 110 or so repertoires. The study listed 150 to 200 TCR beta chains as associated with cytomegalovirus. Most TCR sequences were seen in very few donors, while some public TCRs were found in many individuals. Three of the identified cytomegalovirus-associated TCR beta chains were confirmed in vitro to be specific for cytomegalovirus antigens. Subsequent analysis determined that TCRs grouped into clusters in the first cohort also showed a tendency toward co-occurrence across the roughly 130 validation repertoires, and approximately 93% of cluster scores exceeded 0. The classifier was reported to diagnose cytomegalovirus status with high specificity and sensitivity in both the original and validation cohorts. It was suggested by the authors that the approach could potentially be generalized to other disease states and immunological phenotypes.

Preparation of the library involved the immunoSEQ multiplex PCR assay. The source study handled its data this way. A statistical classification framework was built to diagnose cytomegalovirus status from the catalog of TCR beta chain sequences. Not all clones reach the TCRdb copy of this immuneACCESS table, which keeps in-frame sequences only. Checked studies attribute under half of the gap to unresolved V genes and leave the rest unexplained. The D gene and trimming were derived from the DNA, and the V and J assignments and clone size from that table. This sample has about 54,000 clones in its table, and roughly nine tenths of those were observed once. Of the sample, roughly 8.4% falls within the top ten clones. Donors formed part of the validation cohort, which comprised 120 subjects and was distinct from the first cohort of under 800 subjects. CDR1 and CDR2 are drawn from the germline V gene (reference sequence): SGHNT, YYREEE. V has 5 bases trimmed and J has 3 bases trimmed; junction bases matching no gene number 7. Measured from the cysteine to the phenylalanine, the CDR3 is 15 residues long. Only the CDR3 DNA is retained, 45 bases long and in frame from the first base.

The receptor chain draws on TRBV5-4 and TRBJ2-3; TRBD2 aligns with 9 central bases. The sample consisted of PBMCs. This TCR was sampled from a woman younger than 30 in good health and CMV-seropositive. The CDR3 reads as follows: CASRQRGGETDTQYF. The nucleotides read TGTGCCAGCAGACAGCGCGGGGGGGAAACAGATACGCAGTATTTT.